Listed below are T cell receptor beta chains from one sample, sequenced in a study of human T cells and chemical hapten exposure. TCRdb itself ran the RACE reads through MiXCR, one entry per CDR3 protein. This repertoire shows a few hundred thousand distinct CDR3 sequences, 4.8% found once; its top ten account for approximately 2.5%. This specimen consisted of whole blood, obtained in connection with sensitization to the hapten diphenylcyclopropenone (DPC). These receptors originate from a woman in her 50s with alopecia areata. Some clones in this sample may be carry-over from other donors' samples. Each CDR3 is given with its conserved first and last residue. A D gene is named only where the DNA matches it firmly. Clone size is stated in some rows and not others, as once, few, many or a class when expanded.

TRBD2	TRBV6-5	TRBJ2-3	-	TGTGCCAGCAGTTACTTCGCGGGGGGTCACACAGATACGCAGTATTTT	CASSYFAGGHTDTQYF
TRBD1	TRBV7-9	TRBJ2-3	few	TGTGCCAGCAGCCCGGACAGGTTCACAGATACGCAGTATTTT	CASSPDRFTDTQYF
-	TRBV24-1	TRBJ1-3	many	TGTGCCACCAGTGATCTTCCTGGAAACACCATATATTTT	CATSDLPGNTIYF
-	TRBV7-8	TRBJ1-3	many	TGTGCCAGCAGCCCTAGGAGTCCCCGCGCTGGAAACACCATATATTTT	CASSPRSPRAGNTIYF
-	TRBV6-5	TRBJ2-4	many	TGTGCCAGCAGTTCCCCCGTGAGAGGAGGCGCCAAAAACATTCAGTACTTC	CASSSPVRGGAKNIQYF
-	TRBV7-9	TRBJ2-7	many	TGTGCCAGCAGCGCGGACACTTCTCACGGGCAGTACTTC	CASSADTSHGQYF
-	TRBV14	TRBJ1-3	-	TGTGCCAGCAGCCAAGAGAACCGAAACACCATATATTTT	CASSQENRNTIYF
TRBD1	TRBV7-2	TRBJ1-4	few	TGTGCCAGCAGCCTCAGCGGGACAGTTAATGAAAAACTGTTTTTT	CASSLSGTVNEKLFF
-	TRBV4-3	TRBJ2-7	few	TGCGCCAGCAGCCAATCAGCCCAGGGATACGAGCAGTACTTC	CASSQSAQGYEQYF
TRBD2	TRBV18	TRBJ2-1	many	TGTGCCAGCTCACTAATACTAGCGGGAGGGCCGTATTCCTACAATGAGCAGTTCTTC	CASSLILAGGPYSYNEQFF
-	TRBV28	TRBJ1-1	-	TGTGCCAGCCGTTTTCTCTTCGAGAACACTGAAGCTTTCTTT	CASRFLFENTEAFF
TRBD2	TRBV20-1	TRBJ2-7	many	TGCAGTGCTAGAGTAGTGGCTAGCGGGGTTGGCCCCTACGAGCAGTACTTC	CSARVVASGVGPYEQYF
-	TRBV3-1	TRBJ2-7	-	TGTGCCAGCAGCCAAGGGCCCGGACAACCCTACGAGCAGTACTTC	CASSQGPGQPYEQYF
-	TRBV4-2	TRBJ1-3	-	TGTGCCAGCAGCCAAGAGACGACAGCAAGCTCTGGAAACACCATATATTTT	CASSQETTASSGNTIYF
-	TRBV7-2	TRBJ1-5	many	TGTGCCAGCAGCTTAGTGGGAAATGGCAATCAGCCCCAGCATTTT	CASSLVGNGNQPQHF
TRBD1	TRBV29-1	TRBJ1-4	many	TGCAGCGTTGTTCGGACAGGGGGTCGGGGTGAAAAACTGTTTTTT	CSVVRTGGRGEKLFF
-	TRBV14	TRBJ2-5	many	TGTGCCAGCAGCCAGTACCAAGAGACCCAGTACTTC	CASSQYQETQYF
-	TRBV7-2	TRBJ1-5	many	TGTGCCAGCAGCTTAGGAACACTGTATAGCAATCAGCCCCAGCATTTT	CASSLGTLYSNQPQHF
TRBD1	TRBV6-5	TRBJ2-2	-	TGTGCCAGCAGGATCGGGACAGGGTCCACCGGGGAGCTGTTTTTT	CASRIGTGSTGELFF
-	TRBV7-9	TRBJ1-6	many	TGTGCCAGCAGCTCCGGAGGGACGAGTTCACCCCTCCACTTT	CASSSGGTSSPLHF
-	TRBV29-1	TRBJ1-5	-	TGCAGCGTGGGCGAGACAGGAGGTCAGCCCCAGCATTTT	CSVGETGGQPQHF
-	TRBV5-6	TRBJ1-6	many	TGTGCCAGCAGCCTCGACGGCGGTACCCTCCACTTT	CASSLDGGTLHF